The clone carrying this TCR beta chain has a count of ten or more. What it recognizes is unknown. cDNA molecules carried unique molecular identifiers, and template switching added a universal primer site. TCRdb recomputed calls from the 5' RACE reads with MiXCR, one row per CDR3 protein. This sample has just under 650,000 distinct CDR3 sequences, with about 7% found just once. The sample comes from a study of identical twins. All donors comprised healthy Caucasians. Findings and limits, study-wide: High-abundance cord blood beta clonotypes had fewer insertions; memory repertoires showed none.

This same sample was also taken into another study, of yellow fever vaccine responses in identical twins. That source reports: Each twin's T cell response to the vaccine was reported to look partly convergent and partly personalized.

Sequenced: PBMCs. This TCR came from a woman under 30 in good health.

The CDR3 loop is CASSEAGDRGTIYYNSPLHF. The CDR3 nucleotides read TGTGCCAGCAGTGAAGCGGGCGACAGGGGAACTATTTACTATAATTCACCCCTCCACTTT. This chain connects TRBV6-1 to TRBJ1-6, with 8 bases aligning to TRBD1. CDR1 and CDR2 from the germline V gene are MNHNS and SASEGT. The CDR3 covers 20 residues. V dropped 0 bases and J dropped 3; count of bases not matched to a gene: 13.